This TCR beta chain originates from a study of blood T cell repertoires in COVID-19. Overall study: COVID-19 samples, acute and convalescent, were from the United States, Italy and Spain. Sample material is recorded as cDNA or gDNA derived from T cells, B-cell-depleted T cells, or PBMCs.

This CDR3 is built from 13 residues. The V segment lost 3 bases and the J segment 5 bases; nucleotides outside the gene matches: 3. As handled by the study authors: It was from reference gene primer amplification that nucleated cell counts were estimated. The assay was immunoSEQ multiplex PCR, and TCRdb's table has in-frame clones only and misses some. V, J and clone size are taken as reported in that table, and D and trimming were inferred from the DNA itself. The sample lists around 97,000 clones, 75% to 90% occurring once. In its sample, this clone was seen once. The sequence was obtained from a human donor in a cohort sampled during active or convalescent COVID-19. Material: peripheral blood. The chain couples TRBV12-3 or TRBV12-4 to TRBJ2-5; TRBD2 aligns across 7 bases. The CDR3 coding sequence is TGTGCCAGCAGTTTGGGGGGGTGGGAGACCCAGTACTTC. Translating it yields CASSLGGWETQYF.